These 25 T cell receptor beta chains came from one sample sequenced in a study of T-cell reconstitution after alpha-beta-depleted transplantation in children. Unique molecular identifiers were incorporated during preparation of the TCRbeta library. TCRdb fed the PCR reads into MiXCR, producing one record per CDR3 protein. The sample holds 440,000 or so distinct CDR3 sequences; around 46% are singletons and the top ten take about 30%. Sequencing used PBMCs, obtained before TCRalphabeta/CD19-depleted stem cell transplant. The receptor set was obtained from a girl aged 2 to 9 with aplastic anemia, due to receive a stem cell transplant.

The chain couples TRBV6-5 to TRBJ2-7; 8 positions agree with TRBD1. V gave up 4 bases and J gave up 4 bases; unmatched junction bases: 9. CDR3 length equals 15 residues. Germline V lookup: CDR1 MNHEY, CDR2 SVGAGI. The CDR3 loop reads CASSSTRDRGYEQYF. CDR3 in DNA: TGTGCCAGCAGTTCAACCAGAGACAGGGGTTACGAGCAGTACTTC.

The rearrangement links TRBV5-1 to TRBJ2-7; 10 nucleotides agree with TRBD2. Losses at the gene ends were 1 base for V and 5 bases for J; bases not matched to a gene: 12. Germline values: CDR1 SGHRS, CDR2 YFSETQ. This CDR3 comprises 17 residues. CDR3 in DNA: TGCGCCAGCAGCTTGAGAGCTCCTAGCGGGAGTCAGCACGAGCAGTACTTC. Amino acids: CASSLRAPSGSQHEQYF.

The chain combines TRBV20-1 with TRBJ2-5; TRBD2 matches at 8 bases. The trim removed 0 bases at V and 4 bases at J, leaving 19 bases unmatched. Germline V gene lookup returns CDR1 DFQATT and CDR2 SNEGSKA (reference sequence). The CDR3 runs 19 residues. CDR3 nucleotides: TGCAGTGCTAGAGATGGGCGACTAGCGCCAGGATCCAGCCCAGAGACCCAGTACTTC. Translating it yields CSARDGRLAPGSSPETQYF.

Note on this clonotype: A much more abundant neighbour one base away suggests this may be a read error. The J gene is TRBJ2-1, the V gene TRBV7-2; perhaps TRBD1 as D (6 bases). This CDR3 contains 15 residues. The germline CDR1 and CDR2 sequences are SGHTA and FQGNSA. The CDR3 DNA follows: TGTGTCAGCAGCACGGGACATCTTCTTCTCAATGAGCAGTTCTTC. It specifies CVSSTGHLLLNEQFF.

This clonotype was detected once. V and J are TRBV6-4 and TRBJ2-5, with 10 nucleotides matching TRBD2. This CDR3 comprises 17 residues. Germline CDR1 and CDR2: MRHNA and SNTAGT. The J segment lost 5 bases and the V segment lost 7 bases, leaving 16 bases of the junction unmatched. The CDR3 loop reads CASKAQRASGSKETQYF. CDR3 bases: TGTGCCAGCAAGGCCCAGCGGGCTAGCGGGAGTAAGGAGACCCAGTACTTC.

This clonotype was found once. This rearrangement joins TRBV7-6 to TRBJ2-3; 11 bases align to TRBD2. CDR3 size: 17 residues. V gave up 4 bases and J gave up 2 bases; unmatched junction bases: 8. The germline V gene has CDR1 SGHVS and CDR2 FNYEAQ. CDR3 nucleotide sequence: TGTGCCAGCAGCTCGCGGCCTAGCGGGGGGACCACAGATACGCAGTATTTT. Its protein is CASSSRPSGGTTDTQYF.

This clonotype was picked up a small number of times. The chain is built from TRBV7-3 and TRBJ1-5; D possibly corresponds to TRBD1 (6 bases). V gave up 6 bases and J gave up 7 bases, with 13 bases separating them. There are 13 residues in the CDR3. Germline CDR1 and CDR2: SGHTA and FQGTGA. CDR3 in amino acids: CASSVGGRQPQHF. CDR3 coding DNA: TGTGCCAGCAGTGTTGGGGGGCGGCAGCCCCAGCATTTT.

This clonotype has only a few counts. The chain carries TRBV18 and TRBJ1-3; D might be TRBD1 (5 bases). V was trimmed by 1 base and J by 0 bases, leaving 10 bases between them. The CDR3 covers 16 residues. Germline V gene sequence: CDR1 KGHSH, CDR2 LQKENI. The CDR3 region is CASSPRDRLSGNTIYF. The CDR3 DNA is TGTGCCAGCTCACCACGGGACCGTCTCTCTGGAAACACCATATATTTT. The variable domain in full, completed from reference TRBV18 and TRBJ1-3, reads NAGVMQNPRHLVRRRGQEARLRCSPMKGHSHVYWYRQLPEEGLKFMVYLQKENIIDESGMPKERFSAEFPKEGPSILRIQQVVRGDSAAYFCASSPRDRLSGNTIYFGEGSWLTVV.

This clonotype was seen many times. This chain links TRBV29-1 with TRBJ1-1, with no clear D. Trimming stripped 6 bases from V and 8 bases from J, with 19 bases between. The CDR3 is 13 residues long. Germline lookup yields CDR1 SQVTM and CDR2 ANQGSEA. The CDR3 loop is CSVPKAPGREAFF. CDR3 in DNA: TGCAGCGTCCCAAAGGCCCCCGGACGAGAAGCTTTCTTT.

V is TRBV7-6 and J is TRBJ2-1; D is undetermined. The germline V gene has CDR1 SGHVS and CDR2 FNYEAQ. Trimming cost V 5 bases and J 1 base, with 3 bases left between them. The CDR3 has 12 residues. CDR3 nucleotides: TGTGCCAGCAGCCGATCCTACAATGAGCAGTTCTTC. This translates into CASSRSYNEQFF.

The chain recombines TRBV20-1 with TRBJ1-1; no reliable D call. The CDR3 loop spans 16 amino acids. Trimming removed 0 bases from V and 4 bases from J, with 18 bases in between. Looked up from germline, CDR1 is DFQATT and CDR2 is SNEGSKA (reference sequence). The CDR3 spells CSARDIRTLTPTEAFF. The CDR3 region has the DNA TGCAGTGCTAGAGATATAAGGACCCTCACTCCCACTGAAGCTTTCTTT.

The chain links TRBV10-3 to TRBJ2-7; 7 bases fit TRBD2. The CDR3 consists of 13 residues. J gave up 3 bases and V 4 bases, and 3 bases lay outside the gene matches. In germline, CDR1 is ENHRY, CDR2 SYGVKD. The CDR3 loop is CAISGGSYYEQYF. CDR3 DNA sequence: TGTGCCATCAGTGGCGGGAGTTACTACGAGCAGTACTTC.

Ten or more counts support this clonotype. J is TRBJ2-1 and V is TRBV29-1; D uncertain. This CDR3 spans 11 amino acids. The germline CDR1 and CDR2 sequences are SQVTM and ANQGSEA. Trimming stripped 4 bases from V and 7 bases from J, with 8 bases between. The CDR3 bases are TGCAGCGTTGGCTTTACGAATGAGCAGTTCTTC. This encodes CSVGFTNEQFF.

A single count supports this clonotype. V is TRBV20-1 and J is TRBJ2-3, with no clear D. Germline values: CDR1 DFQATT, CDR2 SNEGSKA (reference sequence). Trimming left V 5 bases short and J 2 bases short, with 20 bases between. This CDR3 spans 16 amino acids. CDR3 protein: CSASASARTFTDTQYF. CDR3 DNA sequence: TGCAGTGCTTCAGCAAGCGCCCGAACTTTCACAGATACGCAGTATTTT.

This clonotype was counted a few times. The chain has TRBV6-5 and TRBJ2-3, with TRBD1 identical over 7 bases. The CDR3 length is 15 residues. Trimming took 4 bases from V and 0 from J; bases not matched to a gene: 4. Germline CDR1 and CDR2: MNHEY and SVGAGI. The CDR3 DNA reads as TGTGCCAGCAGTTTCGCAGGGGGTAGCACAGATACGCAGTATTTT. Translating gives CASSFAGGSTDTQYF.

The CDR3 DNA sequence: TGTGCCAGTAGTCCATCAGGGAGGCCGCCCTTGAACATTCAGTACTTC. Its translation: CASSPSGRPPLNIQYF. This chain connects TRBV19 to TRBJ2-4, with D possibly matching TRBD2 (6 bases). Trimming removed 5 bases at V and 7 bases at J, with 21 bases between. Germline CDR1 LNHDA, CDR2 SQIVND (reference sequence). The CDR3 contains 16 residues.

This CDR3 is CASSVLAGVYNEQFF. In DNA, the CDR3 is TGTGCCAGCAGCGTGCTAGCGGGAGTCTACAATGAGCAGTTCTTC. The chain uses TRBV9 and TRBJ2-1, with 10 bases lining up with TRBD2. The CDR3 contains 15 residues. V dropped 2 bases and J dropped 3; count of bases not matched to a gene: 2. Germline CDR1 reads SGDLS; CDR2 reads YYNGEE.

V is TRBV5-1 and J is TRBJ1-1; a weak D match, TRBD1 (6 bases). V was pared by 4 bases and J by 5 bases, with 21 bases between. This CDR3 is built from 16 residues. The germline V gene has CDR1 SGHRS and CDR2 YFSETQ. The CDR3 sequence: CASSAGGGGQITEAFF. The CDR3 nucleotides are TGCGCCAGCAGCGCCGGAGGGGGTGGGCAGATAACTGAAGCTTTCTTT.

The sample holds many counts of this clonotype. CDR3 coding DNA: TGCGCCAGCAGCTTGGACGCCTATGGCTACACCTTC. As protein: CASSLDAYGYTF. This sequence joins TRBV5-1 and TRBJ1-2; D uncertain. This CDR3 comprises 12 residues. Trimming left V 0 bases short and J 4 bases short, with 4 bases between. Germline V lookup: CDR1 SGHRS, CDR2 YFSETQ.

This rearrangement joins TRBV12-3 or TRBV12-4 to TRBJ2-7; 8 bases line up with TRBD1. This CDR3 contains 12 residues. The ends lost 6 bases at V and 5 bases at J; junction bases unmatched: 3. The CDR3 protein is CASRATGDEQYF. DNA for the CDR3: TGTGCCAGCAGAGCGACAGGGGACGAGCAGTACTTC.

The chain combines TRBV20-1 with TRBJ2-7; D is undetermined. Germline assignment: CDR1 DFQATT and CDR2 SNEGSKA (reference sequence). The V end was cut by 6 bases, the J end by 2 bases, with 8 bases between. The CDR3 covers 11 residues. CDR3 DNA sequence: TGCAGTGCAGTGTCTGCCTACGAGCAGTACTTC. Protein product: CSAVSAYEQYF.

Ten or more counts support this clonotype. The J gene is TRBJ1-5, the V gene TRBV20-1, with TRBD1 identical over 9 bases. In germline, CDR1 is DFQATT, CDR2 SNEGSKA (reference sequence). The CDR3 sequence is 15 residues long. Losses at the gene ends were 6 bases for V and 5 bases for J; bases not matched to a gene: 11. The CDR3 coding sequence is TGCAGTGCCGAACTCGGGACAGGGCTCGATCAGCCCCAGCATTTT. Protein: CSAELGTGLDQPQHF.

V gene TRBV20-1 combines with J gene TRBJ2-7; maybe TRBD2 (5 bases). The germline V gene encodes CDR1 DFQATT and CDR2 SNEGSKA (reference sequence). This CDR3 comprises 12 residues. The ends were cut back, 3 bases at V and 7 bases at J, with 13 bases in the middle. In DNA form, the CDR3 reads TGCAGTGCTAGGCGGGCCCAGGAAGAGCAGTACTTC. Its translation is CSARRAQEEQYF.

The rearrangement joins TRBV29-1 to TRBJ1-4, with a possible D match to TRBD1 (5 bases). Trimming cost V 3 bases and J 8 bases, with 13 bases left between them. The CDR3 has 13 residues. Per the germline V gene, CDR1 is SQVTM and CDR2 is ANQGSEA. CDR3 in amino acids: CSVDRGSGEKLFF. The CDR3 bases are TGCAGCGTTGACCGGGGGTCGGGGGAAAAACTGTTTTTT.

Only a few counts were recorded for this clonotype. The genes are TRBV4-3 and TRBJ1-5; D is undetermined. The CDR3 extends over 13 amino acids. Germline V lookup: CDR1 LGHNA, CDR2 YSLEER. Trimming shortened V by 0 bases and J by 5 bases, and 5 bases separated the two germline ends. This CDR3 is CASSQDQDQPQHF. CDR3 nucleotide sequence: TGCGCCAGCAGCCAAGATCAGGATCAGCCCCAGCATTTT.